The entry below gives a single T cell receptor beta chain sequence along with its context. Its antigen is still unknown. These data come from a study of cytomegalovirus exposure and HLA in healthy donors. The germline CDR1 and CDR2 sequences are SGHAT and FQNNGV. The CDR3 has 14 residues. V lost 5 bases and J lost 4, with 15 bases in between. Generated by immunoSEQ multiplex PCR, the TCRdb table keeps only in-frame clones and is missing some. The sample shows 200,000 to 300,000 clones, roughly 86% of them seen only once. Study observations and caveats: Cytomegalovirus association was listed for 164 TCR beta chains. Most TCRs appeared rarely, but some public TCRs recurred in many donors. One later analysis, an examination of the 90 to 150 validation repertoires, found that first-cohort TCR clusters tended to co-occur in them.

This clonotype originated in a woman aged 30 to 39 in good health and CMV-seropositive. The rearrangement uses TRBV11-2 and TRBJ2-7; D is possibly TRBD2 (5 bases). Sequenced sample: PBMCs. Here the CDR3 DNA reads TGTGCCAGCAGCCCTGAGCCGGGGAAATACGAGCAGTACTTC. It yields the protein CASSPEPGKYEQYF. Full variable domain (outside the CDR3, taken from reference TRBV11-2 and TRBJ2-7): EAGVAQSPRYKIIEKRQSVAFWCNPISGHATLYWYQQILGQGPKLLIQFQNNGVVDDSQLPKDRFSAERLKGVDSTLKIQPAKLEDSAVYLCASSPEPGKYEQYFGPGTRLTVT.